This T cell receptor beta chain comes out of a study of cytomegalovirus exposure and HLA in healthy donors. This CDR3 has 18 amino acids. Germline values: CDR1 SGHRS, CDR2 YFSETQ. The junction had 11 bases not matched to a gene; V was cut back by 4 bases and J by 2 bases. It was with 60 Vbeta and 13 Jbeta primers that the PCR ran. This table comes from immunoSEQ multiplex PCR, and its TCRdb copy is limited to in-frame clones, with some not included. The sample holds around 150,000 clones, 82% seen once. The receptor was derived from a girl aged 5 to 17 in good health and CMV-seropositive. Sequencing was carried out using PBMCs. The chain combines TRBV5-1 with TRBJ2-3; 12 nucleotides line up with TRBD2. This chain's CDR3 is CASSVAKLAGGLTDTQYF. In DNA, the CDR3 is TGCGCCAGCAGCGTGGCCAAACTAGCGGGGGGACTCACAGATACGCAGTATTTT.